The rows below give T cell receptor beta chains drawn from one sample of a study of beta chain features in type 1 diabetes. The method was immunoSEQ multiplex PCR; TCRdb's version includes in-frame clones alone and lacks a portion of them. Seen here are around 160,000 clones, 6.5% to 8.5% observed once, and the top ten hold around 0.5%. The sample taken for sequencing was central memory CD4+ T cells from blood. Receptor source: a woman between 18 and 29 years old with type 1 diabetes. The CDR3 runs from the conserved cysteine through the conserved F or W. Fields, in order: CDR3 length, V gene, clone size, J gene, D gene, CDR3 protein, CDR3 DNA. A D gene is named only where the DNA matches it firmly. The size of a clone is reported for some rows only, either as once, few or many, or as a class for expanded clones.

16	TRBV5-4	few	TRBJ2-1	NA	CASSPSVAFSYNEQFF	TGTGCCAGCAGCCCGAGCGTCGCCTTCTCCTACAATGAGCAGTTCTTC
15	TRBV7-2	many	TRBJ2-7	NA	CASSVGGAGLAEQYF	TGTGCCAGCAGCGTGGGGGGGGCTGGTCTCGCCGAGCAGTACTTC
12	TRBV29-1	NA	TRBJ2-1	NA	CSTGGAYNEQFF	TGCAGCACAGGCGGGGCCTACAATGAGCAGTTCTTC
14	TRBV7-9	few	TRBJ1-2	NA	CASSPGQRNYGYTF	TGTGCCAGCAGCCCAGGACAGCGTAACTATGGCTACACCTTC
13	TRBV6-5	few	TRBJ2-7	NA	CASSYSTGYEQYF	TGTGCCAGCAGTTACTCGACGGGCTACGAGCAGTACTTC
13	TRBV7-2	NA	TRBJ2-5	NA	CASSLAVRETQYF	TGTGCCAGCAGCTTAGCGGTTCGGGAGACCCAGTACTTC
16	TRBV4-1	few	TRBJ2-4	NA	CASSQVGTLAKNIQYF	TGCGCCAGCAGCCAAGTTGGGACTCTAGCCAAAAACATTCAGTACTTC
12	TRBV10-3	NA	TRBJ2-7	NA	CAIRDSTYEQYF	TGTGCCATCAGGGACAGTACCTACGAGCAGTACTTC
14	TRBV11-2	few	TRBJ2-5	TRBD2	CASTPGGGVETQYF	TGTGCCAGCACCCCGGGGGGGGGAGTTGAGACCCAGTACTTC
16	TRBV27	few	TRBJ2-1	NA	CASSLYPGRAYNEQFF	TGTGCCAGCAGTTTATACCCCGGGCGGGCCTACAATGAGCAGTTCTTC
13	TRBV5-4	few	TRBJ2-2	NA	CASSPEVTGELFF	TGTGCCAGCAGCCCCGAGGTGACCGGGGAGCTGTTTTTT
14	TRBV5-8	few	TRBJ2-1	TRBD2	CASSSGGTYNEQFF	TGTGCCAGTAGCAGCGGGGGAACTTACAATGAGCAGTTCTTC
15	TRBV28	NA	TRBJ2-7	TRBD2	CASSPGGGPTYEQYF	TGTGCCAGCAGTCCCGGGGGGGGACCCACCTACGAGCAGTACTTC
13	TRBV18	NA	TRBJ1-1	NA	CASSETGSAEAFF	TGTGCCAGCTCAGAAACAGGGTCGGCTGAAGCTTTCTTT
13	TRBV28	NA	TRBJ2-5	NA	CASRLTIAETQYF	TGTGCCAGCAGGCTTACGATAGCGGAGACCCAGTACTTC
11	TRBV6-5	few	TRBJ2-5	NA	CASSRSETQYF	TGTGCCAGCAGTCGGTCGGAGACCCAGTACTTC
13	TRBV29-1	NA	TRBJ2-3	TRBD2	CSVGLASTDTQYF	TGCAGCGTTGGACTAGCGAGCACAGATACGCAGTATTTT
14	TRBV7-3	NA	TRBJ2-1	NA	CASSLYAGRDEQFF	TGTGCCAGCAGCTTATATGCGGGAAGGGATGAGCAGTTCTTC
16	TRBV28	few	TRBJ1-5	TRBD1	CASSGADRGPNQPQHF	TGTGCCAGCAGTGGGGCAGACAGGGGGCCGAATCAGCCCCAGCATTTT
17	TRBV5-6	NA	TRBJ1-3	NA	CASRRRREQGYGNTIYF	TGTGCCAGCAGGAGACGAAGAGAACAGGGATATGGAAACACCATATATTTT
15	TRBV28	NA	TRBJ2-2	NA	CASSHQVLNTGELFF	TGTGCCAGCAGCCACCAGGTGCTAAACACCGGGGAGCTGTTTTTT
15	TRBV5-4	few	TRBJ2-1	TRBD2	CASSVAGGRYNEQFF	TGTGCCAGCAGTGTAGCGGGAGGGCGCTACAATGAGCAGTTCTTC
12	TRBV6-5	few	TRBJ1-2	NA	CASRTYNYGYTF	TGTGCCAGCAGAACATATAACTATGGCTACACCTTC
16	TRBV11-2	NA	TRBJ2-1	TRBD2	CASSLVGAGGYNEQFF	TGTGCCAGCAGCTTAGTCGGAGCGGGGGGCTACAATGAGCAGTTCTTC
16	TRBV9	few	TRBJ1-3	TRBD1	CASSVLTGGVGNTIYF	TGTGCCAGCAGCGTCTTGACAGGGGGCGTTGGAAACACCATATATTTT
14	TRBV5-6	NA	TRBJ1-1	TRBD1	CASSFRTGLSEAFF	TGTGCCAGCAGCTTTAGGACAGGGTTATCTGAAGCTTTCTTT
14	TRBV7-9	few	TRBJ1-4	TRBD1	CASNRDRLDGKLFF	TGTGCCAGCAACCGGGACAGACTAGACGGAAAACTGTTTTTT
18	TRBV15	few	TRBJ2-3	NA	CATSRDAVLLRSTDTQYF	TGTGCCACCAGCAGAGATGCGGTTCTTCTCCGGAGCACAGATACGCAGTATTTT
13	TRBV27	NA	TRBJ2-7	NA	CASSSRETYEQYF	TGTGCCAGCAGTTCCCGGGAGACCTACGAGCAGTACTTC
15	TRBV19	NA	TRBJ1-3	NA	CASSMWEISGNTIYF	TGTGCCAGTAGTATGTGGGAGATCTCTGGAAACACCATATATTTT
14	TRBV25-1	NA	TRBJ2-7	NA	CASSEAGTSYEQYF	TGTGCCAGCAGTGAAGCGGGAACATCCTACGAGCAGTACTTC
14	TRBV7-2	few	TRBJ1-2	TRBD1	CASSPQGAGGGYTF	TGTGCCAGCAGCCCACAGGGGGCTGGTGGGGGCTACACCTTC
14	TRBV5-1	few	TRBJ1-5	TRBD1	CASSPGQESEPQHF	TGCGCCAGCAGCCCGGGACAGGAGTCGGAGCCCCAGCATTTT
14	TRBV5-4	few	TRBJ2-3	NA	CASSAAGAEDTQYF	TGTGCCAGCAGCGCGGCGGGGGCGGAGGATACGCAGTATTTT
15	TRBV19	NA	TRBJ2-3	TRBD2	CASRKREGGTDTQYF	TGTGCCAGTAGAAAGCGGGAGGGTGGCACAGATACGCAGTATTTT
15	TRBV9	NA	TRBJ2-2	NA	CASSVGSGNTGELFF	TGTGCCAGCAGCGTAGGAAGCGGGAACACCGGGGAGCTGTTTTTT
15	TRBV15	few	TRBJ2-7	TRBD1	CATSRSGTGIYEQYF	TGTGCCACCAGCAGGTCCGGGACAGGGATCTACGAGCAGTACTTC
17	TRBV5-1	few	TRBJ1-2	NA	CASSLARRDGRSYGYTF	TGCGCCAGCAGCTTGGCCAGGAGGGACGGAAGGAGCTATGGCTACACCTTC
13	TRBV6-1	few	TRBJ2-7	NA	CASSRDTTYEQYF	TGTGCCAGCAGCCGGGACACAACCTACGAGCAGTACTTC
14	TRBV2	few	TRBJ2-5	TRBD1	CASSGRTGWETQYF	TGTGCCAGCAGTGGGCGGACAGGGTGGGAGACCCAGTACTTC
13	TRBV6-6	few	TRBJ1-1	NA	CASMEGSVLWAFF	TGTGCCAGCATGGAGGGGTCGGTCCTGTGGGCTTTCTTT
14	TRBV7-2	few	TRBJ2-5	TRBD2	CASKGRGGQETQYF	TGTGCCAGCAAGGGGCGGGGGGGCCAAGAGACCCAGTACTTC
14	TRBV5-4	NA	TRBJ1-4	NA	CASSHTGFNEKLFF	TGTGCCAGCAGTCATACAGGTTTTAATGAAAAACTGTTTTTT
13	TRBV5-1	few	TRBJ1-2	NA	CASSLNSPYGYTF	TGCGCCAGCAGCTTGAACAGCCCTTATGGCTACACCTTC
15	TRBV19	NA	TRBJ2-2	TRBD1	CASSISGTDARELFF	TGTGCCAGTAGTATTAGTGGGACAGATGCCCGGGAGCTGTTTTTT
15	TRBV7-2	NA	TRBJ1-4	NA	CASSLVSLGGEKLFF	TGTGCCAGCAGCTTAGTAAGCTTAGGAGGGGAAAAACTGTTTTTT
15	TRBV27	few	TRBJ2-7	NA	CASSSHGAGAWEQYF	TGTGCCAGCAGTTCCCACGGCGCGGGGGCGTGGGAGCAGTACTTC
14	TRBV28	few	TRBJ1-4	TRBD1	CASRQTGGSEKLFF	TGTGCCAGCAGACAGACAGGGGGGAGTGAAAAACTGTTTTTT
14	TRBV12-5	NA	TRBJ2-7	NA	CASGLGGHSYEQYF	TGTGCTAGTGGTTTGGGGGGCCACTCCTACGAGCAGTACTTC
12	TRBV5-6	few	TRBJ1-1	NA	CASSRELAEAFF	TGTGCCAGCAGCCGCGAATTGGCTGAAGCTTTCTTT
15	TRBV29-1	NA	TRBJ2-2	TRBD2	CSVWRLAGGTGELFF	TGCAGCGTTTGGCGACTAGCGGGAGGCACCGGGGAGCTGTTTTTT
15	TRBV11-3	few	TRBJ2-3	TRBD1	CASAQGYGETDTQYF	TGTGCCAGCGCACAGGGGTACGGGGAAACAGATACGCAGTATTTT
14	TRBV28	few	TRBJ2-3	TRBD1	CASSPGQGTDTQYF	TGTGCCAGCAGCCCCGGACAGGGCACAGATACGCAGTATTTT
15	TRBV4-3	few	TRBJ2-1	NA	CASSQVYRANNEQFF	TGCGCCAGCAGCCAAGTCTACAGGGCAAACAATGAGCAGTTCTTC
16	TRBV9	once	TRBJ2-1	TRBD2	CASSATLAGGRDEQFF	TGTGCCAGCAGCGCGACACTAGCGGGAGGGAGGGATGAGCAGTTCTTC
14	TRBV7-8	NA	TRBJ2-5	NA	CASSLSTLGWTQYF	TGTGCCAGCAGCCTTAGTACCCTCGGTTGGACCCAGTACTTC
14	TRBV15	NA	TRBJ2-1	TRBD2	CATSRAGTNKRQFF	TGTGCCACCAGCAGAGCTGGGACTAACAAAAGGCAGTTCTTC
15	TRBV5-1	few	TRBJ1-4	NA	CASSPDGLGSEKLFF	TGCGCCAGCAGCCCGGACGGCCTAGGGAGTGAAAAACTGTTTTTT